Listed here is a single TCR beta chain. Produced via immunoSEQ multiplex PCR; TCRdb's table is partial and in-frame only. This repertoire shows about 130,000 clones, 70% to 80% found once; its top ten account for around 37%. Trimming cost V 4 bases and J 0 bases; bases outside gene matches: 7. The CDR3 sequence is 16 residues long. Germline lookup yields CDR1 SGHNT and CDR2 YYREEE (reference sequence). This specimen belongs to a study of blood T cell repertoires in COVID-19. Study overall: Nucleic acid was either cDNA or gDNA, and it came from T cells, B-cell-depleted T cells, or PBMCs.

Specimen: peripheral blood. The TCR sequence derives from a man aged 35 to 55 with active or convalescent COVID-19. The J gene is TRBJ2-5, the V gene TRBV5-4; TRBD1 matches at 9 bases. Written as DNA, the CDR3 is TGTGCCAGCAGCATTGGACAGGGGATGTACCAAGAGACCCAGTACTTC. Residues: CASSIGQGMYQETQYF.